This is a list of T cell receptor beta chains from one sample in a study of beta chain features in type 1 diabetes. Sequencing used immunoSEQ multiplex PCR; TCRdb keeps in-frame clones, though not all of them. The data hold around 340,000 clones, with 8% observed a single time. Sequencing used central memory CD4+ T cells from blood. The source of these receptors is a woman aged 18-29 years in good health. The CDR3 runs from the conserved cysteine through the conserved F or W. The D gene is left open where the match is weak. Clone size is stated in some rows and not others, as once, few, many or a class when expanded.

>13|TRBV18|-|TRBJ1-5|TRBD1
CASSPEDRAPQHF
TGTGCCAGCTCACCTGAGGACAGGGCGCCCCAGCATTTT
>15|TRBV5-4|few|TRBJ2-3|-
CASSLSAGRTDTQYF
TGTGCCAGCAGCTTGTCGGCAGGGAGGACAGATACGCAGTATTTT
>14|TRBV18|few|TRBJ2-5|-
CASSPTDSGETQYF
TGTGCCAGCTCACCAACGGACAGCGGAGAGACCCAGTACTTC
>15|TRBV15|-|TRBJ2-3|-
CATSRTMISTDTQYF
TGTGCCACCAGCAGGACTATGATTAGCACAGATACGCAGTATTTT
>15|TRBV7-3|-|TRBJ2-1|-
CASSLLGGPYNEQFF
TGTGCCAGCAGCTTATTAGGCGGACCCTACAATGAGCAGTTCTTC
>15|TRBV7-2|-|TRBJ1-1|TRBD1
CASSLGDRGNTEAFF
TGTGCCAGCAGCTTAGGTGACAGGGGGAACACTGAAGCTTTCTTT
>15|TRBV4-3|few|TRBJ1-2|-
CASSQTTGPSYGYTF
TGCGCCAGCAGCCAAACAACCGGGCCAAGTTATGGCTACACCTTC
>13|TRBV7-6|-|TRBJ2-2|-
CASRKLDTGELFF
TGTGCCAGCAGAAAACTCGACACCGGGGAGCTGTTTTTT
>15|TRBV5-6|-|TRBJ2-3|-
CASSRGGINTDTQYF
TGTGCCAGCAGCCGCGGAGGGATAAACACAGATACGCAGTATTTT
>15|TRBV5-4|few|TRBJ2-5|TRBD1
CASSRAGGRRETQYF
TGTGCCAGCAGCAGGGCAGGGGGAAGGAGAGAGACCCAGTACTTC
>11|TRBV20-1|-|TRBJ2-7|-
CSAWGRAGQYF
TGCAGTGCTTGGGGCCGAGCGGGGCAGTACTTC
>16|TRBV7-9|few|TRBJ1-4|-
CASSLGDAGFIEKLFF
TGTGCCAGCAGCTTAGGGGATGCGGGGTTCATTGAAAAACTGTTTTTT
>15|TRBV7-3|few|TRBJ2-1|TRBD1
CASSTRTGHQYEQFF
TGTGCCAGCAGCACAAGGACAGGGCATCAGTATGAGCAGTTCTTC
>15|TRBV18|few|TRBJ1-5|-
CASSPAGVGNQPQHF
TGTGCCAGCTCACCGGCAGGTGTTGGCAATCAGCCCCAGCATTTT
>15|TRBV4-3|-|TRBJ2-1|-
CASSQDWKAYNEQFF
TGCGCCAGCAGCCAAGACTGGAAGGCCTACAATGAGCAGTTCTTC
>15|TRBV27|few|TRBJ1-2|TRBD1
CASSLAGQGHYGYTF
TGTGCCAGCAGTTTAGCCGGACAGGGCCACTATGGCTACACCTTC
>13|TRBV7-2|few|TRBJ2-3|-
CASSRSHTDTQYF
TGTGCCAGCAGCCGCTCCCACACGGATACGCAGTATTTT
>13|TRBV4-3|many|TRBJ2-1|-
CASSQDTRREQFF
TGCGCCAGCAGCCAAGATACCAGGAGGGAGCAGTTCTTC
>16|TRBV11-2|-|TRBJ1-1|TRBD1
CASSFRGSLEGTEAFF
TGTGCCAGCAGCTTCAGGGGGTCCCTTGAAGGCACTGAAGCTTTCTTT
>17|TRBV15|few|TRBJ2-6|-
CATSRDYGTNGANVLTF
TGTGCCACCAGCAGAGATTACGGGACAAATGGGGCCAACGTCCTGACTTTC
>14|TRBV7-2|-|TRBJ2-7|-
CASSFGRGGHEQYF
TGTGCCAGCAGCTTCGGCAGGGGCGGTCACGAGCAGTACTTC
>15|TRBV6-6|few|TRBJ2-1|TRBD1
CASSYSGQGGNEQFF
TGTGCCAGCAGTTATTCGGGACAGGGGGGCAATGAGCAGTTCTTC
>17|TRBV19|few|TRBJ2-1|TRBD2
CASSSPWSGRQINEQFF
TGTGCCAGTAGTTCCCCCTGGAGCGGGAGGCAGATTAATGAGCAGTTCTTC
>19|TRBV7-8|-|TRBJ1-3|-
CASSLTPRAGPSSGNTIYF
TGTGCCAGCAGCCTAACCCCTCGGGCAGGGCCTAGCTCTGGAAACACCATATATTTT
>12|TRBV27|few|TRBJ1-2|-
CASRGAGYGYTF
TGTGCCAGCAGAGGGGCGGGCTATGGCTACACCTTC
>12|TRBV9|many|TRBJ2-1|-
CASSTTQGEQFF
TGTGCCAGCAGCACCACCCAGGGAGAGCAGTTCTTC
>13|TRBV6-1|-|TRBJ1-2|TRBD1
CASRAGGDYGYTF
TGTGCCAGCAGGGCAGGGGGCGACTATGGCTACACCTTC
>12|TRBV2|many|TRBJ1-3|TRBD1
CASGQAGNTIYF
TGTGCCAGTGGACAGGCTGGAAACACCATATATTTT
>12|TRBV18|few|TRBJ2-1|-
CASSASNNEQFF
TGTGCCAGCTCAGCCAGTAACAATGAGCAGTTCTTC